A selection of T cell receptor beta chains follows, all from one sample in a study of cytomegalovirus exposure and HLA in healthy donors. Sequencing was performed with immunoSEQ multiplex PCR; in TCRdb, only in-frame clones are kept and a portion is missing. Of approximately 140,000 clones listed, around 78% are singletons. Sequencing used PBMCs. These receptor sequences come from a woman aged 40 to 50 in good health and CMV-seropositive. The conserved cysteine and the conserved F or W are not part of the CDR3 here. The order of the fields is V gene, CDR3 protein.

TRBV6-6 ASSYQGNTIY
TRBV28 ASRSQGTETQY
TRBV30 AWSMGQGSSPLH
TRBV2 ASRDRGNTEAF
TRBV29-1 SVGTGSLYNEQF
TRBV4-2 ASSPALGPSYNEQF
TRBV5-4 ASSFERESEQF
TRBV7-8 ASSLDLPRPYEQY
TRBV2 ASSQRWGQGADGYT
TRBV25-1 ASSERVGSYNEQF
TRBV5-6 ASSLGLSGANVLT
TRBV11-1 ASSSYRTGISTGELF
TRBV27 ASSIGVRTDTQY
TRBV7-8 ASSLLVGANTGELF
TRBV28 ASSPFSGGRLNYGYT
TRBV11-2 ASSRPGLAYNEQF
TRBV7-8 ASSLGVLLAGEETQY
TRBV5-1 ASSGGVTYNEQF
TRBV28 AISDSVVNEQY
TRBV7-9 ASSLAFSGNLGTEAF
TRBV7-9 ASRPEGGWTEAF
TRBV6-1 ASSDTGAGNEKLF
TRBV6-1 ASSVLATGELF
TRBV7-6 ASSLGVLSGNTIY
TRBV19 ASSNTRSEGEQF
TRBV2 ASRGDLSDTQY
TRBV4-1 ASSQGGLGVQDNEQF
TRBV19 ASSIQIQEKLF
TRBV7-9 ASSLGTGTEQY
TRBV27 ASSATGAGYGYT
TRBV7-3 ASTLGLAGDTDTQY
TRBV6-1 ASSERGRGTNNEQF
TRBV29-1 SVDAASGANVLT
TRBV18 ASSPNSRDQPQH
TRBV30 AWSYQRVTEAF
TRBV4-1 ASSRPGRNTIY
TRBV5-4 ASSLGAGTGELF
TRBV28 ASSLRGGTYEQY
TRBV6-1 ASSAAPYAGAAGETQY
TRBV29-1 SVSETGAGTQY
TRBV7-9 ASSLGITAQETQY
TRBV23-1 ASSQRETGRETQY
TRBV10-3 AIWGGVRAEAF
TRBV27 ASSPRTGTGNNQPQH
TRBV12-5 ASTRTGASETQY
TRBV5-1 ASSATPRTGLAEQY
TRBV7-8 ASSGGQYNEQF
TRBV30 AWSSGRTGGTEAF
TRBV28 ASNGQGTFQY
TRBV29-1 SARPGTSPSSGANVLT
TRBV6-6 ASSYSEPSGDTQY
TRBV5-1 ASSQQQQGETQY
TRBV29-1 SVTGGDSNEKLF
TRBV18 ASSPPSVGVAF
TRBV7-9 ASSATSGSNPTGELF
TRBV28 ASSPLRTGNKNIQY
TRBV29-1 SVDPRGGTMGETQY